This T cell receptor (beta chain) was recovered during a study of CD8 T cells in ankylosing spondylitis. Study results and limitations: Among TCR beta sequences, a motif of eight highly homologous variants appeared characteristic of ankylosing spondylitis blood. Certain motif variants had earlier been reported in reactive arthritis synovial fluid and blood. The clones that were linked to disease were reported to be significantly enriched in matched synovial fluid samples from ankylosing spondylitis patients. Disease-linked clones bore a CD8+ phenotype and were relatively rare in peripheral blood.

MiXCR, run by TCRdb on the 5' RACE reads, gives a single entry per CDR3 protein. The data show hundreds of thousands of distinct CDR3 sequences, 9.5% to 15% seen once. The CDR3 is 11 residues long. Germline V CDR1 and CDR2: SGHAT, FQNNGV. With 5 bases removed from V and 7 bases from J, the gap between germline ends came to 8 bases. In regard to this clonotype: Its target is unknown.

This TCR was recovered from a male donor with ankylosing spondylitis. Specimen: blood, either unsorted or a sorted T cell fraction (not recorded which). V and J are TRBV11-2 and TRBJ1-1, with no clear D. CDR3 sequence (DNA): TGTGCCAGCAGCCAGACTTATGAAGCTTTCTTT. The encoded protein is CASSQTYEAFF.